This T cell receptor (beta chain) was retrieved from a study of T cells after yellow fever vaccination. Points from the study as a whole: The secondary response was weaker, and its peak arrived faster, on day 5 versus 15. FACS-sorted repertoires could harbor abundant contaminating bulk-population clonotypes. Overlap between CD4 and CD8 compartments was detected for a small share of clonotypes.

CDR3 length equals 15 residues. The germline V gene encodes CDR1 SGDLS and CDR2 YYNGEE. V lost 3 bases, J lost 5 bases, and 17 bases lay in between. TCR cDNA was made by 5'RACE template switching, adding a universal primer site and UMIs. From the 5' RACE reads, TCRdb called clonotypes with MiXCR, one entry per CDR3 protein. The table has hundreds of thousands of distinct CDR3 sequences, roughly an eighth seen once. In this sample, this clonotype turned up many times. The target antigen is unknown. The sequencing used PBMCs, collected on the day of the yellow fever booster vaccination. This sequence joins TRBV9 and TRBJ1-2, with a possible D match to TRBD1 (5 bases). The receptor was derived from a man aged 30 to 39 who received the YFV17D yellow fever vaccine. The CDR3 coding sequence is TGTGCCAGCAGCGCCTCGGGGGTCCTGGGGTATGGCTACACCTTC. It yields the protein CASSASGVLGYGYTF.